This TCR beta chain was sequenced during a study of cytomegalovirus exposure and HLA in healthy donors (dated by TCRdb to about 2017). Turning to the overall study: An earlier analysis of approximately 550 of the donors reported approximately 300 Gb of sequence data and 117 million unique TCR beta sequences from around 200 million T cells. HLA typing covered class I and class II loci at four-digit resolution. A later genetic analysis used genome-wide SNP genotypes for 398 of the 666 donors, treating that subset as a discovery cohort. Every discovery cohort repertoire had been produced on one sequencing platform. An early release covering roughly 600 HLA-typed donors comprised 250 to 350 gigabases of sequencing data and 85 million to 100 million unique TCR sequences. A later analysis re-examined previously published TCR beta repertoires from 500 to 700 donors and added high-resolution HLA genotyping to investigate patterns of TCR occurrence. The genetic ancestry cluster associated with self-reported Caucasian donors included 80% to 90% of the approximately 400 genotyped donors. To predict cytomegalovirus infection status, the study combined high-throughput TCR immunosequencing, statistical association of individual TCRs with disease status, and machine learning. In an earlier analysis of a few hundred of the donors, high-throughput TCR beta sequencing was used to judge whether each TCR beta V gene segment behaved as functional or pseudogenic. Donor age, sex, ethnicity and CMV serostatus were compiled together with the repertoire data. Because of strong linkage in the cohort, roughly five DR-DQ haplotypes were treated as single units for association and clustering. On average, 235,054 unique TCR beta nucleotide sequences were sequenced per donor among roughly 430 genotyped donors of the cohort, with around 19% of those sequences being non-productive. Using immunosequencing, the study profiled T cell repertoires from 550 to 750 subjects and related those repertoires to cytomegalovirus serostatus. The number of donors typed differed by locus, with 629-630 for A, B, C, DRB1 and DQB1, over 500 for DQA1, 600 to 610 for DPA1, and some 440 for DPB1. Rather than drawing on any new phenotypic data, the later analysis identified candidate immune exposures from TCR beta sequences and the way those sequences occurred across donors. The study aimed to test whether signatures of past pathogen exposure could be identified by cataloging public T cell receptors. A separate validation cohort of approximately 120 different subjects was used in addition to the approximately 610-subject first cohort. The study at large found these results: A few of the identified cytomegalovirus-associated TCR beta chains were confirmed in vitro to be specific for cytomegalovirus antigens. A later analysis associated roughly 17,000 TCR beta sequences with specific HLA alleles at a false discovery rate of 0.05. Some IMGT-functional V segments, including TRBV6-2 and TRBV6-3, could not be distinguished by the 87-base-pair reads and were therefore excluded. This cohort had only TCR beta chains sequenced, and the lack of alpha or paired-chain data limited which features could be detected. In a later analysis, HLA-associated TCR beta chains were found to be more clonally expanded and to have lower generation probabilities than equally common non-associated chains. A further reported finding was that TCR beta sequences accurately predicted the HLA-A and HLA-B alleles for most subjects in the first cohort. A cluster of highly shared sequence variants was judged likely to represent a technical artifact of the sequencing pipeline. In both the original and validation cohorts, the classifier was reported to diagnose cytomegalovirus status with high specificity and sensitivity. According to a later analysis, parvovirus B19, influenza, CMV and Epstein-Barr virus appeared linked to several top co-occurrence clusters. A later analysis found that TCR association rates varied across HLA loci, with DRB1 alleles showing the most associated TCRs and HLA-C alleles the fewest. According to a later genetic analysis, donors in an Asian-associated ancestry cluster had fewer N-insertions in productive TCRs than the roughly 670-donor mean. The study listed over 150 TCR beta chains as associated with cytomegalovirus. V-gene and J-gene trimming of TCR beta chains was associated with a missense DCLRE1C variant in a later genetic analysis, and the association was replicated in an independent cohort. In an earlier analysis of some 500 of the donors, most TCR beta V segments were observed in productive rearrangements about 87% or about 30% of the time, broadly matching IMGT annotations. Linkage disequilibrium might explain the correlated functional status among segregating V segments, but an unknown experimental factor could not be ruled out. Immune exposure information for the cohort was limited to CMV serostatus. Sequencing depth was assumed to be roughly uniform across donors in the presence/absence analyses, though that assumption may not hold. When HLA alleles, especially DR and DQ, strongly co-occurred, TCR associations were difficult to assign to individual alleles. Because some donors lacked HLA typing at each locus, the association tests relied only on the typed subset. Most CMV-associated TCR beta chains appeared to be HLA-restricted in a later analysis, and the HLA associations seemed to be driven largely by CMV exposure. The authors suggested that the approach could potentially be extended to other disease states and immunological phenotypes. Across donors, most TCR sequences were observed very rarely, whereas some public TCRs were present in many individuals. Because counts were too low, roughly 16 rarely observed V segments, including chromosome 9 orphons, were left out of the earlier analysis of roughly 600 of the donors.

In regard to this clone: Its antigen is still unknown. No much larger clone is present one base from it, and per-base qualities are unavailable.

Including cysteine and phenylalanine, the CDR3 has 21 amino acids. Of all the DNA, just the CDR3 is kept, 63 bases in frame from base 1. Trimming removed 2 bases from V and 0 bases from J; the gene matches leave 21 bases unexplained. From a lookup of the germline V gene, CDR1 and CDR2 are LGHNA and YSLEER. The method was the immunoSEQ multiplex PCR assay. A mixture of 60 forward primers for TCR Vbeta segments and 13 reverse primers for TCR Jbeta segments was used in the multiplex PCR. Amplification of the CDR3 region of rearranged TCR beta genes was performed with a multiplex PCR assay on genomic DNA. The Illumina HiSeq System was used to sequence the amplified TCR beta libraries as 87-base-pair reads. In the paper's pipeline: A later analysis counted about 82 million unique TCR beta chains across the 666 repertoires, and some 11 million of these chains were shared by at least two donors. Raw reads were error-corrected and collapsed into unique sequences by a nearest-neighbor algorithm in which closely related sequences were merged to remove PCR and sequencing errors. CDR3 sequences were aligned to IMGT reference sequences to assign V, D and J gene segments. For a sequence to be retained, a match of at least six nucleotides to both a V gene segment and a J gene segment was required. A rearrangement counted as productive if the CDR3 had no stop codons and remained in frame with V and J, and every other rearrangement counted as non-productive. Following IMGT convention, CDR3 was defined as the stretch from the second conserved V-encoded cysteine to the conserved J-encoded phenylalanine. In an earlier analysis of more than 550 of the donors, sequences lacking an unambiguous match to a single V gene segment were excluded. An earlier analysis of about 600 of the donors called V segments functional above 56.7% productive rearrangements and segregating when the between-donor standard deviation exceeded 5%. To diagnose cytomegalovirus status from the catalog of TCR beta chain sequences, a statistical classification framework was built. A later analysis assigned V and J genes by comparing TCR nucleotide sequences with IMGT/GENE-DB human TR gene sequences. A later analysis assigned CDR3 sequences and most-parsimonious VDJ recombination scenarios with the TCRdist pipeline. A later analysis defined each TCR beta chain by its CDR3 amino acid sequence plus V-gene family, and excluded reads lacking a unique V-gene family. A later analysis removed roughly 590 highly shared, low-generation-probability nucleotide sequences to deal with suspected cross-contamination and a sequencing artifact. A later analysis calculated a clonal expansion index for each public chain from normalized within-repertoire ranks of inferred template counts. In a later analysis, generation probabilities were computed with a VDJ recombination model fitted to out-of-frame rearrangements, and the resulting probabilities were checked against IGoR. A later analysis scored TCR-TCR, TCR-HLA and TCR-CMV co-occurrence with hypergeometric tests, applying a repertoire-size bias correction to TCR pairs. To estimate false discovery rates, a later analysis permuted the HLA or CMV assignments 20 times. In a later analysis, co-occurring TCRs were grouped using DBSCAN, and TCRdist sequence similarity was added for clustering within HLA-allele-positive subsets. Repertoires with fewer than 30,000 or more than 120,000 public chains were left out of co-occurrence clustering, as were about 5 repertoires with anomalous nucleotide sharing. The table comes from immuneACCESS by way of TCRdb, which keeps in-frame sequences with V and J called. Part of the clones is missing from these tables; in studies checked, under half for an unresolved V gene and the rest for unknown reasons. V and J calls and clone size are copied from that table; D and trimming were computed from the DNA. This sample is represented by more than 150,000 clones; roughly 87% of them were singletons. The biggest ten clones account for 1.5% of the sample.

In total, around 600 healthy bone marrow donors made up the cohort. At the time of sampling, every cohort member was nominally healthy, though immune exposures that went unrecorded were likely present. The donor tested CMV seronegative and was one of the 352 seronegative cohort members. A peripheral blood sample was collected from each donor, and TCR beta sequencing was performed on peripheral blood mononuclear cells. The Qiagen DNeasy Blood Extraction Kit was used to extract genomic DNA from the blood cell samples. The chain is encoded by TRBV4-3 joined to TRBJ1-1; 7 bases in the junction line up with TRBD1. This TCR was sampled from a man in his forties in good health and CMV-seronegative. Material for sequencing was PBMCs. CDR3 region: CASSQHRDMFQGQWMNTEAFF. The DNA sequence follows: TGCGCCAGCAGCCAACACCGGGACATGTTTCAGGGACAGTGGATGAACACTGAAGCTTTCTTT.